The present T cell receptor (beta chain) was sequenced within a study of shared clonotypes between healthy human individuals (dated by TCRdb to the early 2020s). Looking at the study overall: A few men and a couple of women, aged 18 to 49 years, made up the cohort. For each donor, three plates each were used for CD4 naive and CD4 memory, two plates were used for CD8 naive, and one plate was used for CD8 memory. To estimate repertoire size and how much clonotypes are shared between individuals, the study performed deep sequencing of blood TCR repertoires from a handful of healthy adults. To increase sequencing depth and limit assay-specific biases, different laboratories used diverse techniques to prepare libraries and sequence TCR repertoires. Between about 0.94 and 10 billion PBMCs per donor were obtained by leukapheresis.

Using the deep immunoSEQ assay, TCR CDR3 regions were amplified from genomic DNA by multiplex PCR. Extracted genomic DNA from each cell subset was distributed evenly across all wells of several immunoSEQ 96-well plates, and each plate was treated as a replicate. For sorted subsets, 150 to 250 ng genomic DNA, equal to 30,000 or so T cell genomes, was loaded into each replicate PCR. The purified libraries were quantified using a Qubit 3.0 fluorometer, sized with a Bioanalyzer 2100, and then quantified again using the KAPA Library Quantification kit. Every immunoSEQ 96-well plate was sequenced on a dedicated single-read 150-cycle Illumina NextSeq 550 flow cell. Under the source paper's analysis protocol: Because the immunoSEQ output held only junctional sequences and lacked quality scores, the filtering could not match the filtering applied to full-length reads. Sequences were annotated with PyIR, a Python wrapper for IgBLAST v1.9, and V/J genes and CDR3 were assigned using IMGT germline references. Reads with weak V/J assignments (E-value above 1e-6), missing CDR3, stop codons, out-of-frame junctions, or ambiguous translated residues were removed. A V3J clonotype was defined by an identical inferred V gene, J gene, and CDR3 amino acid sequence. To compute the percentage overlap between repertoires, the number of shared unique clonotypes was divided by the size of the smaller repertoire. Three approaches were used to assess repertoire richness: RTK rarefaction, the Chao1 estimator, and Recon v2.1 estimates of unobserved clonotypes. Generation probabilities for all TCRbeta clonotypes obtained by the gDNA method from a handful of donors were computed using OLGA. The clones in this table, taken by TCRdb from immuneACCESS, are in-frame only. Not every clone is retained; where verified, under half of the shortfall comes from an unresolved V gene, and the cause of the rest is unknown. V and J calls and clone size are copied from that table; D and trimming were computed from the DNA. Counted in this sample were some 690,000 clones; roughly 91% of them appeared once. 30% to 40% of the sample is held by the ten biggest clonotypes.

Taken from the germline V gene, the CDR1 and CDR2 loops are MDHEN and SYDVKM. The CDR3 numbers 16 residues from cysteine through phenylalanine. This entry keeps only the CDR3 DNA: 48 bases, framed from base 1. Here V drops 5 bases and J drops 2 bases, and the junction holds 9 bases not matched to any gene. Turning to this clone: No antigen is known for it. No base qualities exist here, and no much larger clone lies one base off it.

Summary of the overall study and its limitations: Based on pairwise subsampling, the degree of clonotype sharing among donors was expected to be affected by sequencing depth. Even with the large sequencing depth, rarefaction of the sorted-subset datasets indicated that sequencing was incomplete. Higher generation probabilities were observed for clonotypes shared by all four sorted-subset donors than for non-shared clonotypes. Larger estimated clonotype richness was generally found for naive subsets than for memory subsets. Sharing across several donors was observed for around 5% of naive CD4, about 3.2% of naive CD8, over 2% of memory CD4, and around 0.4% of memory CD8 clonotypes. Only blood was sampled, and tissue TCR repertoires likely differ from those in blood. Because the study included a small number of donors, the genetic and exposure-history diversity represented was limited.

Healthy HIV-negative adults with no recently reported acute infections or vaccinations were included as donors. All donors were Caucasian adults living in Nashville, Tennessee, USA. The CD8 memory samples were a combination of magnetically selected CD45RO+ cells and CCR7-negative CD45RA+ effector memory (TemRA) cells. After blood collection by leukapheresis, PBMCs were isolated using Ficoll-Histopaque density gradient centrifugation and then cryopreserved in the vapor phase of liquid nitrogen. Analytical flow cytometry was used to check the purity and quantity of each magnetically sorted T cell population. Genomic DNA was isolated from every sorted fraction and measured by UV absorbance on a Nanodrop 2000c.

The clonotype originates from a man aged 18 to 35 in good health. Some clones in this sample may be carry-over from other donors' samples. Sequences were obtained from memory CD8+ T cells from PBMCs. The intended sense of this specimen's cell subset or site label: CD45RO+ cells pooled with CCR7-negative TemRA cells. Recombination linked TRBV28 to TRBJ2-5, and TRBD2 aligns with 9 junction nucleotides. At the DNA level, the sequence is TGTGCCAGCAGTACTCCGAGGACTAGCGAGCAAGAGACCCAGTACTTC. It specifies CASSTPRTSEQETQYF.